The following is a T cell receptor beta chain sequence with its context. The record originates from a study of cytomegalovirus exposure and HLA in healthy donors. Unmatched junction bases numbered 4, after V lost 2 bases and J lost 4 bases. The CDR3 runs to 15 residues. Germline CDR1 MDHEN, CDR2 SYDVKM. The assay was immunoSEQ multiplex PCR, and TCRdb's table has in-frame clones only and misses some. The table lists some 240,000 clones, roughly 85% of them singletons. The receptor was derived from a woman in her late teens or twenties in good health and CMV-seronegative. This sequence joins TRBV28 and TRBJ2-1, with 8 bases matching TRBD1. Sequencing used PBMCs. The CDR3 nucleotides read TGTGCCAGCAGTTTAGGGACAGGCTCTTACAATGAGCAGTTCTTC. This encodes CASSLGTGSYNEQFF.